Below, 25 T cell receptor beta chains from the same sample are listed, as sequenced in a study of cytotoxic CD8 clonotypes in ibrutinib-treated CLL. Assay: immunoSEQ multiplex PCR; the TCRdb copy retains only in-frame clones and omits some. Among fewer than 35,000 clones listed, roughly 69% were seen once. The sequenced sample was PBMCs, obtained after 24 months of ibrutinib treatment. The source of these receptors is a human donor with chronic lymphocytic leukemia.

This chain connects TRBV2 to TRBJ2-5; unclear D gene. The CDR3 contains 12 residues. V lost 0 bases and J lost 8, with 7 bases in between. In germline, CDR1 is SNHLY, CDR2 FYNNEI. The CDR3 here is CASSEATVTQYF. The CDR3 DNA follows: TGTGCCAGCAGTGAAGCTACGGTTACCCAGTACTTC.

In its sample, this clone was seen a few times. The CDR3 bases are TGTGCCAGTAGTATAGTGACGGCCCCTGAAGCTTTCTTT. It translates to CASSIVTAPEAFF. This sequence joins TRBV19 and TRBJ1-1; D is unclear. Germline lookup yields CDR1 LNHDA and CDR2 SQIVND (reference sequence). V was shortened by 1 base and J by 6 bases, with 9 bases between the two germline ends. CDR3 length equals 13 residues.

The V and J genes are TRBV19 and TRBJ1-5; 10 bases are shared with TRBD1. The CDR3 loop spans 17 amino acids. CDR1 is LNHDA, CDR2 SQIVND, per germline (reference sequence). The junction had 8 bases not matched to a gene; V was cut back by 6 bases and J by 0 bases. This chain's CDR3 is CASSGTGDGLSNQPQHF. The CDR3 nucleotides read TGTGCCAGTAGCGGGACAGGGGATGGGCTTAGCAATCAGCCCCAGCATTTT.

This chain uses TRBV7-9 with TRBJ1-2, with TRBD1 matching 8 bases. The V and J ends lost 0 bases and 3 bases, in that order; junction bases with no gene match: 9. CDR3 length equals 17 residues. Germline CDR1 SEHNR, CDR2 FQNEAQ (reference sequence). The CDR3 region is CASSLALVGQGDYGYTF. The DNA for the CDR3 is TGTGCCAGCAGCTTAGCGCTAGTCGGACAGGGTGACTATGGCTACACCTTC.

This chain joins TRBV7-8 and TRBJ1-5, with D possibly matching TRBD1 (5 bases). The V end lost 2 bases, the J end lost 1 base, and 21 bases lay between the germline ends. The germline CDR1 and CDR2 sequences are SGHVS and FQNEAQ. The CDR3 consists of 19 residues. Here the CDR3 DNA reads TGTGCCAGCAGCTTATCGGGGCAGGGCGGCGGATCCAGCAATCAGCCCCAGCATTTT. Translation gives CASSLSGQGGGSSNQPQHF. Combining the CDR3 with reference TRBV7-8 and TRBJ1-5 gives the whole variable domain GAGVSQSPRYKVAKRGQDVALRCDPISGHVSLFWYQQALGQGPEFLTYFQNEAQLDKSGLPSDRFFAERPEGSVSTLKIQRTQQEDSAVYLCASSLSGQGGGSSNQPQHFGDGTRLSIL.

The rearrangement joins TRBV4-3 to TRBJ2-2, with a tentative D call TRBD1 (5 bases). The V end lost 3 bases, the J end lost 7 bases, and 15 bases lay between the germline ends. The CDR3 is 15 amino acids. Germline CDR1 LGHNA, CDR2 YSLEER. For the CDR3, the DNA is TGCGCCAGCAGCCAGGATATCCAGGGATTCGGGGAGCTGTTTTTT. Encoded protein: CASSQDIQGFGELFF.

The gene calls are TRBV12-2 and TRBJ2-7; the table's D call, TRBD1, has no DNA check behind it. TRBV12-2 is tagged as a pseudogene. The CDR3 sequence is 14 residues long. CDR3 protein: CASRLGAGSYEQYF. CDR3 sequence (DNA): TGTGCAAGTCGCTTAGGGGCAGGGTCCTACGAGCAGTACTTC.

The J gene is TRBJ2-7, the V gene TRBV7-2, with 9 bases identical to TRBD1. This CDR3 region has 15 residues. Germline values: CDR1 SGHTA, CDR2 FQGNSA. V shed 6 bases and J 5 bases; nucleotides not matched to a gene: 11. The CDR3 reads CASRADRGIFDEQYF. For the CDR3, the DNA is TGTGCCAGCAGGGCGGACAGGGGAATTTTTGACGAGCAGTACTTC. The variable domain in full, completed from reference TRBV7-2 and TRBJ2-7, reads GAGVSQSPSNKVTEKGKDVELRCDPISGHTALYWYRQSLGQGLEFLIYFQGNSAPDKSGLPSDRFSAERTGGSVSTLTIQRTQQEDSAVYLCASRADRGIFDEQYFGPGTRLTVT.

This clone has only one observation. J is TRBJ2-2 and V is TRBV7-2; 11 positions agree with TRBD2. Trimming removed 5 bases from V and 4 bases from J; junction bases left unmatched: 6. The CDR3 has 16 amino acids. The germline V gene encodes CDR1 SGHTA and CDR2 FQGNSA. The CDR3 protein is CASSPTSGEGTGELFF. The CDR3 DNA sequence: TGTGCCAGCAGCCCGACTAGCGGGGAGGGCACCGGGGAGCTGTTTTTT.

The J gene is TRBJ1-1, the V gene TRBV2, with 8 nucleotides matching TRBD1. CDR3 length: 14 residues. Germline CDR1 reads SNHLY; CDR2 reads FYNNEI. With V trimmed by 4 bases and J by 4 bases, 5 bases remained unmatched. This CDR3 reads CASSGQGAGTEAFF. The CDR3 DNA follows: TGTGCCAGCAGTGGTCAGGGGGCCGGCACTGAAGCTTTCTTT.

The CDR3 sequence: CACRPTGPNQPQHF. The CDR3 DNA reads TGTGCCTGCCGCCCGACAGGGCCAAATCAGCCCCAGCATTTT. The chain has TRBV2 and TRBJ1-5, with 7 bases that match TRBD1. This CDR3 contains 14 residues. Germline V gives CDR1 SNHLY, CDR2 FYNNEI. V dropped 11 bases and J dropped 4; count of bases not matched to a gene: 11.

The chain couples TRBV18 to TRBJ1-5, with 7 bases lining up with TRBD1. Germline CDR1 is KGHSH and CDR2 is LQKENI. J gave up 0 bases and V 6 bases, and 5 bases lay outside the gene matches. The CDR3 is 15 residues long. In DNA form, the CDR3 reads TGTGCCAGCTCGCGGACAGGCAATAGCAATCAGCCCCAGCATTTT. This encodes CASSRTGNSNQPQHF.

V usage is TRBV5-4 and J usage is TRBJ2-7; the match to TRBD1 covers 7 bases. The germline CDR1 and CDR2 sequences are SGHNT and YYREEE (reference sequence). Losses at the gene ends were 4 bases for V and 1 base for J; bases not matched to a gene: 8. CDR3 length: 15 amino acids. The CDR3 spells CASSRTGTVSYEQYF. Written as DNA, the CDR3 is TGTGCCAGCAGCCGTACCGGGACAGTATCCTACGAGCAGTACTTC. Variable domain in full (rest from reference TRBV5-4 and TRBJ2-7): ETGVTQSPTHLIKTRGQQVTLRCSSQSGHNTVSWYQQALGQGPQFIFQYYREEENGRGNFPPRFSGLQFPNYSSELNVNALELDDSALYLCASSRTGTVSYEQYFGPGTRLTVT.

This chain joins TRBV5-1 and TRBJ2-5; D may be TRBD1 (6 bases). V lost 3 bases, J lost 6 bases, and 9 bases lay in between. Germline CDR1 reads SGHRS; CDR2 reads YFSETQ. CDR3 length: 12 residues. DNA of the CDR3: TGCGCCAGCAGCTCCGGGACACAGACCCAGTACTTC. Translation gives CASSSGTQTQYF.

The chain has TRBV30 and TRBJ2-1; the match to TRBD1 covers 10 bases. This CDR3 contains 15 residues. Germline CDR1 GTSNPN, CDR2 SVGIG (reference sequence). V gave up 3 bases and J gave up 3 bases; unmatched junction bases: 5. The CDR3 is CAWRGTGVLYNEQFF. CDR3 DNA: TGTGCCTGGAGGGGGACAGGGGTTCTCTACAATGAGCAGTTCTTC.

The CDR3 loop is CASSPKTGRNGYTF. CDR3 sequence (DNA): TGTGCCAGCAGCCCAAAGACAGGGCGAAATGGCTACACCTTC. V and J are TRBV7-8 and TRBJ1-2; 7 bases line up with TRBD1. Germline-derived CDR1 and CDR2 are SGHVS and FQNEAQ. Trimming cost V 5 bases and J 6 bases; bases outside gene matches: 9. The length of the CDR3 is 14 residues.

This clone has a handful of counts. The chain carries TRBV30 and TRBJ1-6, with D unclear. The V and J ends lost 7 bases and 11 bases respectively, with 18 bases between them. This CDR3 is built from 13 residues. The germline V gene has CDR1 GTSNPN and CDR2 SVGIG (reference sequence). For the CDR3, the DNA is TGTGCCTATACGCGGGGAAGTAGTCCACCCCTCCACTTT. Protein product: CAYTRGSSPPLHF. Drawing the rest from reference TRBV30 and TRBJ1-6, the complete variable domain is SQTIHQWPATLVQPVGSPLSLECTVEGTSNPNLYWYRQAAGRGLQLLFYSVGIGQISSEVPQNLSASRPQDRQFILSSKKLLLSDSGFYLCAYTRGSSPPLHFGNGTRLTVT.

V gene TRBV19 combines with J gene TRBJ2-1; 11 bases map to TRBD2. With V trimmed by 0 bases and J by 11 bases, 6 bases remained unmatched. In germline, CDR1 is LNHDA, CDR2 SQIVND (reference sequence). This CDR3 is built from 15 residues. The CDR3 nucleotides read TGTGCCAGTAGTATAGAGACTAGCGGGGTGGTAAAGCAGTTCTTC. Its translation: CASSIETSGVVKQFF.

V gene TRBV19 combines with J gene TRBJ1-5, with D maybe TRBD1 (5 bases). Germline CDR1 reads LNHDA; CDR2 reads SQIVND (reference sequence). V lost 10 bases and J 6 bases, leaving 16 bases between the germline ends. This CDR3 contains 13 residues. In DNA, the CDR3 is TGTGCCACTACCGTGCAGGGAAGTCAGCCCCAGCATTTT. It is translated as CATTVQGSQPQHF.

This clone was recorded only once. This chain joins TRBV6-5 and TRBJ2-1, with 8 bases lining up with TRBD1. CDR1 and CDR2 (germline): MNHEY, SVGAGI. J gave up 4 bases and V 6 bases, and 8 bases lay outside the gene matches. The CDR3 spans 15 residues. The CDR3 here is CASRNTGTGYNEQFF. The DNA of the CDR3 is TGTGCCAGCAGAAACACCGGGACAGGTTACAATGAGCAGTTCTTC.

The V gene is TRBV2, the J gene TRBJ2-3; perhaps TRBD1 as D (6 bases). Trimming shortened V by 7 bases and J by 0 bases, and 14 bases separated the two germline ends. The CDR3 is 15 amino acids. The germline gives CDR1 SNHLY, CDR2 FYNNEI. The CDR3: CASKMTGASTDTQYF. CDR3 DNA: TGTGCCAGCAAGATGACAGGTGCTAGCACAGATACGCAGTATTTT.

The chain links TRBV5-6 to TRBJ2-2, with D possibly being TRBD2 (5 bases). In germline, CDR1 is SGHDT, CDR2 YYEEEE. Deletions cut 4 bases from V and 0 bases from J, with 13 bases between. This CDR3 spans 16 amino acids. CDR3 sequence: CASSQLGSANTGELFF. DNA of the CDR3: TGTGCCAGCAGCCAGCTGGGGAGCGCGAACACCGGGGAGCTGTTTTTT.

The rearrangement links TRBV28 to TRBJ2-7; no definite D call. CDR3 size: 12 residues. Germline lookup yields CDR1 MDHEN and CDR2 SYDVKM. V was clipped by 5 bases and J by 6 bases, with 11 bases between them. CDR3 amino acids: CASSPGWAEQYF. The DNA of the CDR3 is TGTGCCAGCAGTCCGGGTTGGGCCGAGCAGTACTTC.

J is TRBJ1-6 and V is TRBV6-5, with D possibly being TRBD1 (5 bases). The ends were cut back, 6 bases at V and 13 bases at J, with 13 bases in the middle. CDR3 length: 12 residues. Germline CDR1 and CDR2: MNHEY and SVGAGI. The CDR3 region has the DNA TGTGCCAGCAGCTATCGCGGGGGTCCCCTCCACTTT. Translated: CASSYRGGPLHF.

This clone was seen once. The V and J genes are TRBV28 and TRBJ2-7, with a possible D match to TRBD1 (6 bases). The CDR3 is 15 amino acids. CDR1 is MDHEN, CDR2 SYDVKM, per germline. Trimming pared 6 bases from V and 2 bases from J, leaving 17 bases between. The CDR3 sequence: CASSSFPRGPYEQYF. The CDR3 DNA sequence: TGTGCCAGCAGCTCCTTCCCCAGGGGCCCCTACGAGCAGTACTTC. The entire variable domain, with the rest obtained from reference TRBV28 and TRBJ2-7, is as follows: DVKVTQSSRYLVKRTGEKVFLECVQDMDHENMFWYRQDPGLGLRLIYFSYDVKMKEKGDIPEGYSVSREKKERFSLILESASTNQTSMYLCASSSFPRGPYEQYFGPGTRLTVT.